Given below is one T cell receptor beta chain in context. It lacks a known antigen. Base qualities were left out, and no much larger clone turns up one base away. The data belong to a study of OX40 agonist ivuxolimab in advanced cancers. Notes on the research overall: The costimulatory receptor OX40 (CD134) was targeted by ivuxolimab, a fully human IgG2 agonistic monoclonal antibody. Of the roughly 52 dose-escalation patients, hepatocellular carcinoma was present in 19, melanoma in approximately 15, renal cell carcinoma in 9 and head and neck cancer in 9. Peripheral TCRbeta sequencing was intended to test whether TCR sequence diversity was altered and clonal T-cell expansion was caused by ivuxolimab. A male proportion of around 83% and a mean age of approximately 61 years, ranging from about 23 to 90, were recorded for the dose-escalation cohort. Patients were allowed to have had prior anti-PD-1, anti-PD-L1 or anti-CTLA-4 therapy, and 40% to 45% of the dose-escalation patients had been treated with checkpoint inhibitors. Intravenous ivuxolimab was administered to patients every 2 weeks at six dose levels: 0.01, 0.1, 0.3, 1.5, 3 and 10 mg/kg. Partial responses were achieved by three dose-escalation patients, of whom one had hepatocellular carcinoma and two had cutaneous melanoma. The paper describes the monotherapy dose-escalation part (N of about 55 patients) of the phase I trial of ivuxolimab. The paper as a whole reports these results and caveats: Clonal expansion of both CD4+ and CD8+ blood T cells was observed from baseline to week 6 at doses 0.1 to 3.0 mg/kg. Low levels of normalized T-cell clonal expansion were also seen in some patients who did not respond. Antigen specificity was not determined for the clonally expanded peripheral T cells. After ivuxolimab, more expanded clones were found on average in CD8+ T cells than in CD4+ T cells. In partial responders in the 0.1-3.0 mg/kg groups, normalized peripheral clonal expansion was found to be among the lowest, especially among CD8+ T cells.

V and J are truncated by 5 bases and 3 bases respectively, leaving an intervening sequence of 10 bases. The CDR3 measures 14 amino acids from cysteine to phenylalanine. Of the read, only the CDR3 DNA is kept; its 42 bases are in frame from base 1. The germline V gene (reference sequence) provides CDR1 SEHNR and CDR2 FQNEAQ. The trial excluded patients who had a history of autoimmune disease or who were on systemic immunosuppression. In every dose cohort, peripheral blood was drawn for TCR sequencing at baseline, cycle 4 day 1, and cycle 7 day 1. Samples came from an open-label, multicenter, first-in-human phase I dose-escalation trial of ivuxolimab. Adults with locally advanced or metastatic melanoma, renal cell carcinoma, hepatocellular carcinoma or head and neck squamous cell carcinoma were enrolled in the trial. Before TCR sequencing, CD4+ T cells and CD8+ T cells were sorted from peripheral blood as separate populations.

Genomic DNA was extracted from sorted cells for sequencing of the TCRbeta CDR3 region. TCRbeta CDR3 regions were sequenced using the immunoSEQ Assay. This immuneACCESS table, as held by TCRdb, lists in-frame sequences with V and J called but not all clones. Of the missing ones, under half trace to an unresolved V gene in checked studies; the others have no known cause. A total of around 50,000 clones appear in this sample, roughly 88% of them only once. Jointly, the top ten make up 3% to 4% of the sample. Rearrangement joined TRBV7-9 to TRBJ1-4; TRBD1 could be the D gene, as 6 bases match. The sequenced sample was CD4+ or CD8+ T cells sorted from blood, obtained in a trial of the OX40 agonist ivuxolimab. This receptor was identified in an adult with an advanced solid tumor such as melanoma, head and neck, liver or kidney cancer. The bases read TGTGCCAGCAGCCAGGGACAAGCTAATGAAAAACTGTTTTTT. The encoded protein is CASSQGQANEKLFF.